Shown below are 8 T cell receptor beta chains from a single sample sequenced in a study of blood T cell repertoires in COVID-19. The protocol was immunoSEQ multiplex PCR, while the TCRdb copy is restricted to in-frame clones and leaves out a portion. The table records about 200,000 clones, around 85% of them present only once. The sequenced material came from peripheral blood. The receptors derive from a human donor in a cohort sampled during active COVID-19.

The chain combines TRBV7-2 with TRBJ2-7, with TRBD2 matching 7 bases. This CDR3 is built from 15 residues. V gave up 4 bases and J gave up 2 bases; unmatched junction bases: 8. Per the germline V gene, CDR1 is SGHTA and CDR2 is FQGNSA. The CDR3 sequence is CASSSQPGTTYEQYF. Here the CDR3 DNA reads TGTGCCAGCAGCTCCCAGCCCGGGACTACCTACGAGCAGTACTTC.

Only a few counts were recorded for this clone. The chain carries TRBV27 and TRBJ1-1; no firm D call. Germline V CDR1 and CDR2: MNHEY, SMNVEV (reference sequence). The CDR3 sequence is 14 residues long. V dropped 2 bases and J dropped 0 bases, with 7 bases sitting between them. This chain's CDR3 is CASSLVSVNTEAFF. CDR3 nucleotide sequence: TGTGCCAGCAGTTTAGTTTCGGTGAACACTGAAGCTTTCTTT.

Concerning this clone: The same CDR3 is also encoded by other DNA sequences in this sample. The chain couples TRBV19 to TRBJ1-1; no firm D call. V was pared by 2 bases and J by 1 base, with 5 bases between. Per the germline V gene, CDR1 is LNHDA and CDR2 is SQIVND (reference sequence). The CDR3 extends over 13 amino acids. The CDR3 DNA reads TGTGCCAGTAGTATAAGCCGGAACACTGAAGCTTTCTTT. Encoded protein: CASSISRNTEAFF. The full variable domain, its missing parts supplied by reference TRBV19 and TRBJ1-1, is DGGITQSPKYLFRKEGQNVTLSCEQNLNHDAMYWYRQDPGQGLRLIYYSQIVNDFQKGDIAEGYSVSREKKESFPLTVTSAQKNPTAFYLCASSISRNTEAFFGQGTRLTVV.

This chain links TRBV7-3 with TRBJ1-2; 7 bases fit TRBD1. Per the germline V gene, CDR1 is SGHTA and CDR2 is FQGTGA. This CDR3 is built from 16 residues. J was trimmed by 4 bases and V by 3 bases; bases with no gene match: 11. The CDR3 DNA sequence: TGTGCCAGCAGCTTGGGAGGACAGGATAGAGTCTATGGCTACACCTTC. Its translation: CASSLGGQDRVYGYTF. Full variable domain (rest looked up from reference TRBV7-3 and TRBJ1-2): GAGVSQTPSNKVTEKGKYVELRCDPISGHTALYWYRQSLGQGPEFLIYFQGTGAADDSGLPNDRFFAVRPEGSVSTLKIQRTERGDSAVYLCASSLGGQDRVYGYTFGSGTRLTVV.

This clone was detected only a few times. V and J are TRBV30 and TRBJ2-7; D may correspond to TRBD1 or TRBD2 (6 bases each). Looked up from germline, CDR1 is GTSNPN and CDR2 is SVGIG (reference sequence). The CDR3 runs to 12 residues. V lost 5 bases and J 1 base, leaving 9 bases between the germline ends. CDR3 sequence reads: CAWAGTSYEQYF. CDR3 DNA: TGTGCCTGGGCGGGGACATCCTACGAGCAGTACTTC.

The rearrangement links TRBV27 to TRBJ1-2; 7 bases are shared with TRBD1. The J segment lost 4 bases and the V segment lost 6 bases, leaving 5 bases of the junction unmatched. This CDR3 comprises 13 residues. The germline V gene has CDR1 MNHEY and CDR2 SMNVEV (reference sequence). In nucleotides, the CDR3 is TGTGCCAGCAGCTACAGGGGTGGCTATGGCTACACCTTC. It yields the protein CASSYRGGYGYTF.

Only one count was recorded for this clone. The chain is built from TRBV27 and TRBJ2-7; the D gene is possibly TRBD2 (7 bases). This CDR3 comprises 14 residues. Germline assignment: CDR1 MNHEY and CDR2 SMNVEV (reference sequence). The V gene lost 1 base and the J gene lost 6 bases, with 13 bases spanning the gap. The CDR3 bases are TGTGCCAGCAGTTTATATCGGGGGGCGGGCGAGCAGTACTTC. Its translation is CASSLYRGAGEQYF.

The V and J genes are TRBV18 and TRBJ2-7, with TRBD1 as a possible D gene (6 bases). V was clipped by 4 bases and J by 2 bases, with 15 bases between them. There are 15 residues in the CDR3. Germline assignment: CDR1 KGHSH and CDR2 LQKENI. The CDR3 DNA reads TGTGCCAGCTCACTGACAGGTCAAACTACCTACGAGCAGTACTTC. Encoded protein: CASSLTGQTTYEQYF.